This T cell receptor beta chain was captured by sequencing in a study of blood T cells in healthy people across ages. Then a second PCR, running about 6 to 12 cycles, was carried out with a sample-barcoded 5' primer and a J-beta primer mix. TCRdb re-called the 5' RACE reads with MiXCR, one entry per CDR3 protein. The sample shows more than 650,000 distinct CDR3 sequences, less than 70% of them seen only once. A few counts support this clonotype. This TCR was sampled from an elderly man in good health. The sequenced material came from blood.

CDR3 loop: CASSVESGSPRETQYF. The CDR3 DNA follows: TGTGCCAGCAGCGTAGAATCGGGCAGCCCGAGAGAGACCCAGTACTTC. J is TRBJ2-5 and V is TRBV9; no definite D call. From germline, CDR1 is SGDLS and CDR2 YYNGEE. The CDR3 has 16 residues. Trimming left V 0 bases short and J 4 bases short, with 16 bases between.